This T cell receptor (beta chain) emerged from a study of cytomegalovirus exposure and HLA in healthy donors. Study context: Earlier results showed roughly 120 million unique TCR beta sequences derived from about 179 million T cells. Study-wide points: Sequencing artifact likely explains a cluster of highly shared sequence variants. Presence/absence analyses assumed roughly uniform sequencing depth across donors.

Primers included in the PCR were 60 Vbeta and 13 Jbeta primers. Data came from immunoSEQ multiplex PCR; TCRdb stores just in-frame clones and leaves some out. The sample includes 150,000 or so clones, more than 75% seen only once; the top ten take roughly 7.1%. On this clone itself: What it binds is not known.

Germline V lookup: CDR1 WNHNN, CDR2 SYGVQD (reference sequence). This CDR3 spans 15 amino acids. Trimming left V 2 bases short and J 8 bases short, with 16 bases between. Material for sequencing was PBMCs. This receptor was taken from a man younger than 40 in good health and CMV-seropositive. This chain connects TRBV10-1 to TRBJ2-1; a possible D gene is TRBD1 (5 bases). The CDR3 DNA reads as TGCGCCAGCAGTGAGGGGGCCTTCTCTCCGGATGAGCAGTTCTTC. Translating it yields CASSEGAFSPDEQFF.